Below are 30 T cell receptor beta chains sequenced from a single sample in a study of shared clonotypes between healthy human individuals. The naive CD8 subset, CD45RO-negative cells positively selected for CCR7, excluded terminally differentiated effector memory CD45RA+ cells. Assay used: immunoSEQ multiplex PCR; TCRdb lists only in-frame clones, some missing. Found here are about 610,000 clones, around 96% of them singletons; the top ten hold roughly 0.1%. The sample consisted of naive CD8+ T cells sorted from blood. These receptors came from a woman between 25 and 40 years old in good health.

The J gene is TRBJ2-7, the V gene TRBV29-1, with 10 bases aligning to TRBD2. This CDR3 region has 13 residues. The V segment lost 6 bases and the J segment 4 bases; nucleotides outside the gene matches: 6. Germline loops: CDR1 SQVTM, CDR2 ANQGSEA. The CDR3 DNA is TGCAGCGTGTTAGCGGGAGGTCCGTACGAGCAGTACTTC. It codes for CSVLAGGPYEQYF.

This chain connects TRBV15 to TRBJ2-7; D is perhaps TRBD1 (6 bases). The CDR3 loop spans 15 amino acids. Germline loops: CDR1 LNHNV, CDR2 YYDKDF (reference sequence). The V gene lost 0 bases and the J gene lost 5 bases, with 14 bases spanning the gap. The CDR3, as DNA: TGTGCCACCAGCAGAGATTGGGGGACATTCCACGAGCAGTACTTC. This codes for CATSRDWGTFHEQYF.

The genes are TRBV14 and TRBJ2-7, with D hard to call. Germline V gene data show CDR1 as SGHDN and CDR2 as FVKESK. Trimming pared 1 base from V and 4 bases from J, leaving 5 bases between. CDR3 size: 12 residues. As DNA, the CDR3 is TGTGCCAGCAGCCAAGGGGAATACGAGCAGTACTTC. Residues: CASSQGEYEQYF.

On this clone: Other DNA sequences in this specimen translate into the identical CDR3. The genes are TRBV29-1 and TRBJ2-2; 7 nucleotides match TRBD1. The germline CDR1 and CDR2 sequences are SQVTM and ANQGSEA. V lost 6 bases to trimming and J lost 1 base; unmatched junction nucleotides: 2. This CDR3 has 13 residues. CDR3 sequence (DNA): TGCAGCGTGGGACAGTTGAACACCGGGGAGCTGTTTTTT. It translates to CSVGQLNTGELFF.

This chain links TRBV27 with TRBJ2-7; perhaps TRBD2 as D (8 bases). The V end lost 4 bases, the J end lost 1 base, and 14 bases lay between the germline ends. Germline assignment: CDR1 MNHEY and CDR2 SMNVEV (reference sequence). This CDR3 spans 15 amino acids. The CDR3 sequence: CASSSIAGQSYEQYF. The CDR3 coding sequence is TGTGCCAGCAGTTCAATAGCGGGACAGTCCTACGAGCAGTACTTC.

The table lists this clone with a count of one. The J gene is TRBJ2-7, the V gene TRBV10-1; 8 nucleotides agree with TRBD2. V was clipped by 3 bases and J by 5 bases; unmatched bases: 9. The CDR3 covers 15 residues. Germline loops: CDR1 WNHNN, CDR2 SYGVQD (reference sequence). The CDR3 reads CASSDHSGSIDEQYF. The CDR3 nucleotides read TGCGCCAGCAGTGATCACAGCGGGAGTATCGACGAGCAGTACTTC.

The rearrangement links TRBV27 to TRBJ1-1, with unresolved D. Trimming cost V 8 bases and J 8 bases, with 9 bases left between them. The CDR3 covers 10 residues. The germline V gene encodes CDR1 MNHEY and CDR2 SMNVEV (reference sequence). In DNA, the CDR3 is TGTGCCAGCGGGTGGACGGAAGCTTTCTTT. Amino acids: CASGWTEAFF.

V gene TRBV27 combines with J gene TRBJ2-3; 10 positions match TRBD2. V shed 5 bases, J shed 9 bases, and the junction held 14 bases outside the gene matches. Germline CDR1 is MNHEY and CDR2 is SMNVEV (reference sequence). The CDR3 consists of 16 residues. DNA for the CDR3: TGTGCCAGCAGTCGTGGGCTAGCGGGAGACCTTTGGACGCAGTATTTT. Translated, it gives CASSRGLAGDLWTQYF.

In this sample, this clone turned up once. The rearrangement links TRBV27 to TRBJ2-3, with TRBD2 identical over 10 bases. Unmatched junction bases numbered 5, after V lost 6 bases and J lost 2 bases. The CDR3 totals 15 residues. CDR1 and CDR2 (germline): MNHEY, SMNVEV (reference sequence). CDR3 loop: CASRVLAGATDTQYF. The CDR3 DNA sequence: TGTGCCAGCAGGGTCCTAGCGGGGGCCACAGATACGCAGTATTTT.

The chain joins TRBV11-2 to TRBJ2-7, with D hard to call. The germline V gene encodes CDR1 SGHAT and CDR2 FQNNGV. Trimming left V 1 base short and J 12 bases short, with 13 bases between. The CDR3 length is 12 residues. The chain's CDR3 is CASSLVIPSPYF. The CDR3 coding sequence is TGTGCCAGCAGCTTAGTTATCCCCTCACCGTACTTC.

The chain uses TRBV27 and TRBJ2-7; TRBD1 agrees at 8 bases. The CDR3 covers 14 residues. Germline CDR1 and CDR2: MNHEY and SMNVEV (reference sequence). The ends lost 3 bases at V and 9 bases at J; junction bases unmatched: 10. This chain's CDR3 is CASSLLTGGMGQYF. The CDR3 bases are TGTGCCAGCAGTTTGCTCACAGGGGGAATGGGGCAGTACTTC.

The chain couples TRBV7-8 to TRBJ1-2, with 9 bases fitting TRBD1. This CDR3 spans 15 amino acids. Germline V gives CDR1 SGHVS, CDR2 FQNEAQ. The ends lost 4 bases at V and 4 bases at J; junction bases unmatched: 7. The CDR3 here is CASSSPGQGGYGYTF. The DNA of the CDR3 is TGTGCCAGCAGCTCGCCGGGACAGGGTGGCTATGGCTACACCTTC. The whole variable domain, filled in from reference TRBV7-8 and TRBJ1-2, reads GAGVSQSPRYKVAKRGQDVALRCDPISGHVSLFWYQQALGQGPEFLTYFQNEAQLDKSGLPSDRFFAERPEGSVSTLKIQRTQQEDSAVYLCASSSPGQGGYGYTFGSGTRLTVV.

The chain carries TRBV23-1 and TRBJ1-3, with 9 bases fitting TRBD1. TRBV23-1 is an open reading frame whose function is uncertain. The CDR3 runs to 17 residues. The V segment lost 7 bases and the J segment 0 bases; nucleotides outside the gene matches: 10. The CDR3 reads CASTETGGADSGNTIYF. The CDR3 DNA reads TGCGCCAGCACCGAAACAGGGGGCGCCGACTCTGGAAACACCATATATTTT.

The genes are TRBV6-5 and TRBJ1-2, with 10 bases lining up with TRBD1. V shed 5 bases and J 6 bases; nucleotides not matched to a gene: 3. Germline V lookup: CDR1 MNHEY, CDR2 SVGAGI. This CDR3 region has 13 residues. CDR3 DNA sequence: TGTGCCAGCAGTAAGACAGGGGGCGATGGCTACACCTTC. The encoded protein is CASSKTGGDGYTF.

V usage is TRBV20-1 and J usage is TRBJ2-1; 7 positions agree with TRBD2. Per germline, CDR1 DFQATT and CDR2 SNEGSKA (reference sequence). V was pared by 5 bases and J by 10 bases, with 5 bases of the junction left unmatched. This CDR3 spans 11 amino acids. CDR3: CSAGLVGEQFF. In DNA form, the CDR3 reads TGCAGTGCTGGACTAGTCGGCGAGCAGTTCTTC.

This chain uses TRBV7-9 with TRBJ2-1, with a possible D match to TRBD2 (6 bases). The V end was cut by 8 bases, the J end by 1 base, with 12 bases between. Germline values: CDR1 SEHNR, CDR2 FQNEAQ (reference sequence). This CDR3 contains 14 residues. This CDR3 reads CASGGTHSYNEQFF. The CDR3 DNA is TGTGCCAGCGGGGGGACTCATTCCTACAATGAGCAGTTCTTC.

The rearrangement links TRBV7-6 to TRBJ2-7; a weak D match, TRBD2 (5 bases). This CDR3 has 14 amino acids. Germline V lookup: CDR1 SGHVS, CDR2 FNYEAQ. V was shortened by 0 bases and J by 5 bases, with 11 bases between the two germline ends. The CDR3 DNA reads TGTGCCAGCAGCTTAGCGGGAGAACGCAACGAGCAGTACTTC. Protein product: CASSLAGERNEQYF.

The rearrangement uses TRBV6-6 and TRBJ1-1; TRBD1 might be the D (5 bases). From germline, CDR1 is MNHNY and CDR2 SVGAGI (reference sequence). The CDR3 is 15 residues long. V lost 1 base and J 1 base, leaving 10 bases between the germline ends. The CDR3: CASSYLTGANTEAFF. CDR3 nucleotide sequence: TGTGCCAGCAGTTACTTAACCGGGGCGAACACTGAAGCTTTCTTT.

The V gene is TRBV27, the J gene TRBJ2-7, with D perhaps matching TRBD1 (5 bases). CDR3 length: 11 amino acids. Germline CDR1 and CDR2: MNHEY and SMNVEV (reference sequence). Between the trimmed V and J ends, which lost 8 bases and 6 bases, there was a span of 11 bases. The CDR3 bases are TGTGCCAGCGTCTCAGGGTCCGAGCAGTACTTC. Its protein is CASVSGSEQYF.

The chain couples TRBV7-9 to TRBJ1-1; TRBD1 aligns across 7 bases. CDR3 length equals 14 residues. V lost 5 bases to trimming and J lost 7 bases; unmatched junction nucleotides: 10. The V gene's germline CDR1 is SEHNR and CDR2 FQNEAQ (reference sequence). The CDR3 loop reads CASSPSQGTDEAFF. The CDR3 region has the DNA TGTGCCAGCAGCCCCTCACAGGGGACGGATGAAGCTTTCTTT.

V is TRBV13 and J is TRBJ2-3, with D perhaps matching TRBD2 (6 bases). The germline V and J ends were trimmed by 3 bases and 5 bases, with 15 bases remaining between them. The length of the CDR3 is 15 residues. Germline V gene lookup returns CDR1 PRHDT and CDR2 FYEKMQ (reference sequence). CDR3 amino acids: CASSFPGLAIDTQYF. CDR3 DNA: TGTGCCAGCAGCTTTCCGGGACTCGCTATAGATACGCAGTATTTT.

This chain links TRBV27 with TRBJ2-3; 11 bases match TRBD2. From germline, CDR1 is MNHEY and CDR2 SMNVEV (reference sequence). The CDR3 runs 18 residues. J gave up 2 bases and V 6 bases, and 13 bases lay outside the gene matches. This chain's CDR3 is CASSESATSGMFTDTQYF. CDR3 in DNA: TGTGCCAGCAGCGAGTCAGCGACTAGCGGGATGTTCACAGATACGCAGTATTTT.

The rearrangement uses TRBV2 and TRBJ2-2; no reliable D call. Germline V CDR1 and CDR2: SNHLY, FYNNEI. The CDR3 spans 15 residues. With 4 bases removed from V and 0 bases from J, the gap between germline ends came to 9 bases. The CDR3 is CASSVRASNTGELFF. The CDR3 nucleotides are TGTGCCAGCAGTGTTCGGGCTTCGAACACCGGGGAGCTGTTTTTT.

The chain combines TRBV9 with TRBJ2-1, with 8 positions matching TRBD2. Germline values: CDR1 SGDLS, CDR2 YYNGEE. The CDR3 sequence is 15 residues long. The V gene end was trimmed by 4 bases and the J gene end by 2 bases; junction bases not matched to a gene: 5. The CDR3 region has the DNA TGTGCCAGCAGCCTAAGCGGGAGCCCCTACAATGAGCAGTTCTTC. Protein sequence: CASSLSGSPYNEQFF.

The chain links TRBV14 to TRBJ2-3, with TRBD1 matching 8 bases. Trimming cost V 4 bases and J 2 bases; bases outside gene matches: 8. CDR3 length: 16 residues. Germline-derived CDR1 and CDR2 are SGHDN and FVKESK. CDR3 amino acids: CASSPRPGQATDTQYF. The CDR3 DNA reads as TGTGCCAGCAGCCCAAGACCGGGACAGGCCACAGATACGCAGTATTTT.

The chain joins TRBV27 to TRBJ2-1; 15 positions agree with TRBD2. J was trimmed by 10 bases and V by 5 bases; bases with no gene match: 6. Germline V gives CDR1 MNHEY, CDR2 SMNVEV (reference sequence). The CDR3 runs 15 residues. The CDR3 protein is CASSPGTSGRIEQFF. For the CDR3, the DNA is TGTGCCAGCAGTCCAGGGACTAGCGGGAGGATCGAGCAGTTCTTC.

The chain is built from TRBV10-3 and TRBJ2-7; 7 bases agree with TRBD1. The ends lost 4 bases at V and 0 bases at J; junction bases unmatched: 9. The CDR3 is 16 amino acids. The germline CDR1 and CDR2 sequences are ENHRY and SYGVKD. Written as DNA, the CDR3 is TGTGCCATCAGTGGGCCGCAGGGGGACAACTCCTACGAGCAGTACTTC. It specifies CAISGPQGDNSYEQYF.

This sequence joins TRBV10-1 and TRBJ2-2; 9 bases match TRBD1. Germline V CDR1 and CDR2: WNHNN, SYGVQD (reference sequence). V dropped 4 bases and J dropped 4; count of bases not matched to a gene: 4. The CDR3 runs 15 residues. CDR3 amino acids: CASSADRGVTGELFF. CDR3 DNA: TGCGCCAGCAGTGCCGACAGGGGGGTCACCGGGGAGCTGTTTTTT.

In DNA form, the CDR3 reads TGTGCCAGCAGCCCCACTAAGACGTGGCGCGGCGAGCAGTACTTC. Protein sequence: CASSPTKTWRGEQYF. The J gene is TRBJ2-7, the V gene TRBV9, with D unresolved. The germline V and J ends were trimmed by 4 bases and 6 bases, with 20 bases remaining between them. Looked up from germline, CDR1 is SGDLS and CDR2 is YYNGEE. The length of the CDR3 is 15 residues.

The chain carries TRBV27 and TRBJ2-2; 7 nucleotides line up with TRBD2. This CDR3 contains 15 residues. Germline CDR1 and CDR2: MNHEY and SMNVEV (reference sequence). The J segment lost 4 bases and the V segment lost 3 bases, leaving 5 bases of the junction unmatched. CDR3 DNA: TGTGCCAGCAGTTTCGGTGCGGGAGTCACCGGGGAGCTGTTTTTT. Amino acid sequence: CASSFGAGVTGELFF.